This TCR beta chain was recorded in a study of T cell repertoires in cytomegalovirus infection. Looking at the study overall: The authors used CMV epitopes that were HLA-C-restricted (recently identified) and HLA-B-restricted (well studied). Public TCR beta signatures were indicative of both CMV infection and a matching HLA type. Study-level points and caveats: CMV-specific TCR beta clonotypes restricted by HLA-C were the ones dominating the ex vivo response.

TCRdb ran MiXCR on the reads and lists one entry per CDR3 protein. The sample lists about 110,000 distinct CDR3 sequences, roughly two fifths occurring once. Of note for this clonotype: Its antigen is still unknown.

Germline loops: CDR1 MDHEN, CDR2 SYDVKM. This CDR3 has 14 residues. V lost 3 bases and J lost 6; bases outside the gene matches: 3. This specimen was CD8+ T cells from cultured PBMCs, taken from culture after CMV antigen stimulation. The source of this sequence is a human donor in good health (CMV status not recorded). Some clones in this sample may be carry-over from other donors' samples. V usage is TRBV28 and J usage is TRBJ2-3, with TRBD2 matching over 10 bases. CDR3 sequence: CASSFTSGVDTQYF. The CDR3 coding sequence is TGTGCCAGCAGTTTTACTAGCGGGGTGGATACGCAGTATTTT.